Below are 16 T cell receptor beta chains sequenced from a single sample in a study of blood T cell repertoires in COVID-19. The method was immunoSEQ multiplex PCR; TCRdb's version includes in-frame clones alone and lacks a portion of them. The data show approximately 250,000 clones, roughly 82% seen once. The specimen sequenced was peripheral blood. These receptors were taken from a woman aged 80 or over with COVID-19, enrolled during active disease.

CDR3 sequence (DNA): TGTGCCAGCAGCAAAATCGGCACCGAACACCGGGGAGCTGTTTTT. It specifies CASSKIGTEHRGAVF. The chain couples TRBV21-1 to TRBJ2-2; the table names TRBD2, a call not compared with the DNA. TRBV21-1 is recorded as a pseudogene. The CDR3 totals 15 residues.

The chain combines TRBV4-2 with TRBJ1-1; D gene uncertain. Germline V CDR1 and CDR2: LGHNA, YNFKEQ. V lost 0 bases, J lost 0 bases, and 5 bases lay in between. The CDR3 runs to 14 residues. CDR3 in amino acids: CASSQDRVNTEAFF. The DNA of the CDR3 is TGTGCCAGCAGCCAAGATCGGGTGAACACTGAAGCTTTCTTT.

V is TRBV19 and J is TRBJ2-6; 12 bases are a match to TRBD1. Unmatched junction bases numbered 10, after V lost 8 bases and J lost 2 bases. CDR1 is LNHDA, CDR2 SQIVND, per germline (reference sequence). The CDR3 sequence is 18 residues long. The CDR3 bases are TGTGCCAGTGGTTTACCGGGACAGGGGGCCACTGGGGCCAACGTCCTGACTTTC. Its translation is CASGLPGQGATGANVLTF.

This chain joins TRBV6-5 and TRBJ1-5, with 8 bases that match TRBD1. Germline V lookup: CDR1 MNHEY, CDR2 SVGAGI. The ends lost 4 bases at V and 9 bases at J; junction bases unmatched: 5. The CDR3 loop spans 13 amino acids. The CDR3 DNA sequence: TGTGCCAGCAGTTCCGACAGGGGCCGGCCCCAGCATTTT. Amino acid sequence: CASSSDRGRPQHF.

V and J are TRBV5-1 and TRBJ2-1, with D possibly matching TRBD1 (5 bases). V was clipped by 4 bases and J by 6 bases, with 8 bases between them. Germline values: CDR1 SGHRS, CDR2 YFSETQ. CDR3 size: 12 residues. This CDR3 reads CASSQGVNEQFF. CDR3 in DNA: TGCGCCAGCAGCCAAGGGGTCAATGAGCAGTTCTTC.

This chain uses TRBV27 with TRBJ2-7; possible D gene TRBD2, 5 bases. V lost 3 bases to trimming and J lost 0 bases, with 12 bases between them. Germline V gene lookup returns CDR1 MNHEY and CDR2 SMNVEV (reference sequence). CDR3 length: 15 amino acids. The CDR3 spells CASSLEAGSSYEQYV. The CDR3 DNA reads as TGTGCCAGCAGTTTGGAGGCGGGTAGCTCCTACGAGCAGTACGTC.

The rearrangement uses TRBV2 and TRBJ2-7, with 9 nucleotides matching TRBD1. Germline trimming cut 3 bases from V and 2 bases from J; bases unmatched to any gene: 8. This CDR3 contains 16 residues. Germline CDR1 SNHLY, CDR2 FYNNEI. The CDR3 protein is CASSDPGDRAPYEQYF. The CDR3 coding sequence is TGTGCCAGCAGTGACCCCGGGGACAGGGCACCCTACGAGCAGTACTTC.

This chain joins TRBV5-1 and TRBJ1-1; TRBD1 agrees at 7 bases. The V and J ends lost 4 bases and 8 bases, in that order; junction bases with no gene match: 11. The CDR3 consists of 14 residues. CDR1 SGHRS and CDR2 YFSETQ come from the germline V gene. The CDR3: CASSTSRSQGEAFF. As DNA, the CDR3 is TGCGCCAGCAGCACAAGCCGTTCACAGGGGGAAGCTTTCTTT.

The chain couples TRBV18 to TRBJ2-2; 8 nucleotides match TRBD1. CDR1 and CDR2 from the germline V gene are KGHSH and LQKENI. The V segment lost 4 bases and the J segment 5 bases; nucleotides outside the gene matches: 3. The CDR3 contains 14 residues. CDR3 protein: CASSRDRSTGELFF. In nucleotides, the CDR3 is TGTGCCAGCTCACGGGACAGGTCTACCGGGGAGCTGTTTTTT.

The V gene is TRBV19, the J gene TRBJ1-5; TRBD1 matches at 7 bases. Per the germline V gene, CDR1 is LNHDA and CDR2 is SQIVND (reference sequence). The CDR3 has 14 amino acids. J was trimmed by 4 bases and V by 3 bases; bases with no gene match: 3. This CDR3 is CASSMWDRNQPQHF. The CDR3 coding sequence is TGTGCCAGTAGTATGTGGGACAGAAATCAGCCCCAGCATTTT.

The rearrangement links TRBV9 to TRBJ2-1, with D maybe TRBD1 (6 bases). V was trimmed by 1 base and J by 1 base, leaving 12 bases between them. The germline V gene has CDR1 SGDLS and CDR2 YYNGEE. The CDR3 runs to 16 residues. The chain's CDR3 is CASSVSAGTSYNEQFF. The CDR3 DNA sequence: TGTGCCAGCAGCGTATCGGCAGGGACATCCTACAATGAGCAGTTCTTC.

In this sample, this clone turned up a few times. This chain uses TRBV19 with TRBJ1-1; weak D call: TRBD1 (5 bases). Germline V lookup: CDR1 LNHDA, CDR2 SQIVND (reference sequence). The CDR3 length is 13 residues. V was pared by 5 bases and J by 11 bases, with 18 bases between. The CDR3 reads CASSLLGLGAAFF. CDR3 nucleotide sequence: TGTGCCAGTAGTCTCCTGGGACTCGGAGCTGCTTTCTTT.

V and J are TRBV5-1 and TRBJ1-2; D is unclear. CDR3 size: 13 residues. CDR1 and CDR2 from the germline V gene are SGHRS and YFSETQ. The V end lost 5 bases, the J end lost 4 bases, and 12 bases lay between the germline ends. The CDR3: CASRAETLYGYTF. The CDR3 DNA reads TGCGCCAGCAGGGCGGAGACGCTCTATGGCTACACCTTC. The full variable domain, its missing parts supplied by reference TRBV5-1 and TRBJ1-2, is KAGVTQTPRYLIKTRGQQVTLSCSPISGHRSVSWYQQTPGQGLQFLFEYFSETQRNKGNFPGRFSGRQFSNSRSEMNVSTLELGDSALYLCASRAETLYGYTFGSGTRLTVV.

The J gene is TRBJ1-1, the V gene TRBV18; D remains unclear. Germline assignment: CDR1 KGHSH and CDR2 LQKENI. V was clipped by 8 bases and J by 0 bases, with 10 bases between them. CDR3 length: 13 residues. CDR3 sequence: CASAINMNTEAFF. For the CDR3, the DNA is TGTGCCAGCGCAATTAACATGAACACTGAAGCTTTCTTT.

The chain recombines TRBV24-1 with TRBJ2-1; 11 bases agree with TRBD2. Germline CDR1 is KGHDR and CDR2 is SFDVKD. The CDR3 totals 17 residues. J lost 9 bases, V lost 3 bases, and 12 bases had no gene match. CDR3 nucleotides: TGTGCCACCAGTGATGGCCGACTAGCGGGGCTACGGGGTGAGCAGTTCTTC. Its translation: CATSDGRLAGLRGEQFF.

DNA of the CDR3: TGTGCCAGCTCACCAGGGGCAGGGGATGGCTACACCTTC. Its translation: CASSPGAGDGYTF. The gene calls are TRBV18 and TRBJ1-2, with D perhaps TRBD1 (6 bases). The germline gives CDR1 KGHSH, CDR2 LQKENI. V gave up 2 bases and J gave up 6 bases, with 10 bases separating them. CDR3 length: 13 residues.